This paragraph covers one TCR beta chain sequence. Its antigen remains unidentified. This sample was taken from a study of PD-L1 blockade in urothelial cancer. Findings and caveats of the study: In blood at 3 weeks, tumor-associated clones expanded more among patients with durable benefit.

Here immunoSEQ multiplex PCR was the method, and the copy in TCRdb shows in-frame clones only, minus some. The table has under 70,000 clones, approximately 75% seen once. The time point is: pretreatment peripheral blood. Looked up from germline, CDR1 is LGHNA and CDR2 is YSLEER. Between the trimmed V and J ends, which lost 0 bases and 5 bases, there was a span of 16 bases. This CDR3 has 16 amino acids. The chain joins TRBV4-3 to TRBJ1-2; no clear D gene. This clonotype originated in a man in his 70s with urothelial cancer. The source was PBMCs, collected around atezolizumab (anti-PD-L1) treatment. The CDR3 DNA reads TGCGCCAGCAGCCAAGAAGTGGCAGGAACATTGTATGGCTACACCTTC. It translates to CASSQEVAGTLYGYTF.